Described below is a single T cell receptor (beta chain) sequence and its context. The sample originates from a study of blood T cell repertoires in COVID-19. Repertoires were generated with immunoSEQ multiplex PCR, while TCRdb's copy carries only in-frame clones and drops some. The table shows roughly 430,000 clones, with over 75% occurring only once. The CDR3 loop spans 12 amino acids. Germline loops: CDR1 SQVTM, CDR2 ANQGSEA. Trimming cost V 5 bases and J 0 bases, with 8 bases left between them. The receptor was isolated from a woman between 40 and 50 years old with acute COVID-19. The material sequenced was PBMCs or T cells enriched from blood (not recorded which). This chain uses TRBV29-1 with TRBJ2-7, with D hard to call. CDR3 coding DNA: TGCAGCGTTTTTGGCAGCTCCTACGAGCAGTACTTC. Translating it yields CSVFGSSYEQYF.